The 30 T cell receptor beta chains below were found in one sample sequenced in a study of blood T cell repertoires in COVID-19 (dated by TCRdb to the early 2020s). Library generation was performed with the immunoSEQ multiplex PCR assay. The immuneACCESS repertoire file appears here via TCRdb, limited to in-frame rearrangements. These files lack a portion of the clones; in checked studies, under half of the deficit traces to unresolved V genes, and the cause of the others is not known. Counted in this sample were about 83,000 clones; about 82% of them appeared once. The top ten constitute under 8.5% of the sample. The sequenced sample consisted of peripheral blood. The receptors shown here come from a man aged 45 to 65 with active COVID-19.

The rearrangement joins TRBV6-5 to TRBJ1-2; D may be TRBD1 (5 bases). Between the trimmed V and J ends, which lost 6 bases and 9 bases, there was a span of 11 bases. The CDR3 has 11 residues. Germline V CDR1 and CDR2: MNHEY, SVGAGI. This CDR3 is CASSRDFRYTF. For the CDR3, the DNA is TGTGCCAGCAGCCGGGACTTTCGCTACACCTTC.

Comments on this clone: The limits of the CDR3 on the DNA are not certain, so only TCRdb's listed CDR3 is given. J is TRBJ1-1 and V is TRBV6-5; the D call of TRBD1 is as the table states it, not checked on the DNA. The length of the CDR3 is 15 amino acids, counting both ends. Germline CDR1 reads MNHEY; CDR2 reads SVGAGI. CDR3 sequence reads: CASSTSTVLNTEAFF.

The chain carries TRBV6-5 and TRBJ1-4, with unresolved D. V was cut by 6 bases and J by 4 bases, with 15 bases left in between. There are 15 residues in the CDR3. Looked up from germline, CDR1 is MNHEY and CDR2 is SVGAGI. CDR3 sequence: CASRSAGTGNEKLFF. In nucleotides, the CDR3 is TGTGCCAGCAGATCCGCGGGAACCGGTAATGAAAAACTGTTTTTT.

The V call is TRBV6-6, the J call TRBJ1-5; no clear D gene. The ends were cut back, 10 bases at V and 1 base at J, with 11 bases in the middle. In germline, CDR1 is MNHNY, CDR2 SVGAGI (reference sequence). The CDR3 spans 13 residues. In DNA form, the CDR3 reads TGTGCCATTCAGGCGGGGAGCAATCAGCCCCAGCATTTT. Encoded protein: CAIQAGSNQPQHF.

The V gene is TRBV5-4, the J gene TRBJ2-6, with 8 nucleotides matching TRBD2. The CDR3 runs to 19 residues. Germline V gene lookup returns CDR1 SGHNT and CDR2 YYREEE (reference sequence). The V gene end was trimmed by 0 bases and the J gene end by 1 base; junction bases not matched to a gene: 9. For the CDR3, the DNA is TGTGCCAGCAGCTTGGACCTTGCGGGGGGATCTTCTGGGGCCAACGTCCTGACTTTC. This translates into CASSLDLAGGSSGANVLTF.

With regard to this clone: Other DNA variants within this sample encode the same CDR3. The chain couples TRBV12-5 to TRBJ2-2, with D possibly TRBD1 on 6 matching bases. The V end was cut by 6 bases, the J end by 4 bases, with 15 bases between. CDR3 length: 15 amino acids. In germline, CDR1 is LGHNT, CDR2 FRNRAP. CDR3 protein: CASGLRQAGTGELFF. The CDR3 DNA reads TGTGCTAGTGGCTTACGACAGGCAGGCACCGGGGAGCTGTTTTTT.

The chain uses TRBV18 and TRBJ2-2, with D possibly matching TRBD2 (5 bases). The CDR3 sequence is 13 residues long. CDR1 KGHSH and CDR2 LQKENI come from the germline V gene. Trimming pared 3 bases from V and 7 bases from J, leaving 9 bases between. The CDR3 coding sequence is TGTGCCAGCTCACCGGAAGGACTCGGGGAGCTGTTTTTT. This gives the protein CASSPEGLGELFF.

This chain links TRBV28 with TRBJ2-1, with 8 bases fitting TRBD2. The CDR3 has 13 residues. J gave up 2 bases and V 8 bases, and 2 bases lay outside the gene matches. CDR1 MDHEN and CDR2 SYDVKM come from the germline V gene. The chain's CDR3 is CASGAGAYNEQFF. CDR3 sequence (DNA): TGTGCCAGCGGAGCGGGAGCCTACAATGAGCAGTTCTTC.

DNA of the CDR3: TGTGCCAGCAGCGAGCGCGGGGGAGCAACCACAGATACGCAGTATTTT. Its translation: CASSERGGATTDTQYF. The V call is TRBV9, the J call TRBJ2-3, with 7 nucleotides matching TRBD2. Germline V gene lookup returns CDR1 SGDLS and CDR2 YYNGEE. V was pared by 3 bases and J by 2 bases, with 9 bases of the junction left unmatched. CDR3 size: 16 residues.

The chain recombines TRBV28 with TRBJ2-7; 8 bases are shared with TRBD1. The CDR3 runs 15 residues. Germline CDR1 and CDR2: MDHEN and SYDVKM. V lost 2 bases, J lost 5 bases, and 8 bases stayed unmatched. The chain's CDR3 is CASSLGETGAHEQYF. CDR3 nucleotide sequence: TGTGCCAGCAGTTTAGGAGAGACAGGGGCCCACGAGCAGTACTTC.

The chain is built from TRBV27 and TRBJ2-3; 8 bases line up with TRBD1. This CDR3 has 14 amino acids. Germline lookup yields CDR1 MNHEY and CDR2 SMNVEV (reference sequence). V shed 6 bases and J 5 bases; nucleotides not matched to a gene: 7. CDR3 in amino acids: CASSSRGQGDTQYF. DNA of the CDR3: TGTGCCAGCAGCTCCAGGGGGCAGGGAGATACGCAGTATTTT.

Details on this clone: A single base separates this from a much larger clone, so it may be a read error. The rearrangement uses TRBV7-2 and TRBJ1-6, with D uncertain. The CDR3 covers 12 residues. The germline gives CDR1 SGHTA, CDR2 FQGNSA. V lost 5 bases and J 4 bases, leaving 3 bases between the germline ends. The CDR3 region has the DNA TGTGCCAGCAGCGCGTATAATTCACCCCTCCACTTT. This sequence encodes CASSAYNSPLHF.

The chain has TRBV28 and TRBJ2-3, with 7 bases matching TRBD2. Germline V gene sequence: CDR1 MDHEN, CDR2 SYDVKM. There are 18 residues in the CDR3. V shed 4 bases and J 2 bases; nucleotides not matched to a gene: 15. CDR3 amino acids: CASSSSYLLGGDTDTQYF. CDR3 DNA sequence: TGTGCCAGCAGTTCCTCCTACCTCTTGGGGGGGGACACAGATACGCAGTATTTT.

This chain links TRBV6-5 with TRBJ2-3; no firm D call. V was shortened by 8 bases and J by 0 bases, with 12 bases between the two germline ends. Germline-derived CDR1 and CDR2 are MNHEY and SVGAGI. The CDR3 has 14 residues. The CDR3 nucleotides are TGTGCCAGCGGAGCATCCCCTAGCACAGATACGCAGTATTTT. Its translation is CASGASPSTDTQYF.

This clone has just one count. V usage is TRBV9 and J usage is TRBJ2-5; TRBD1 might be the D (5 bases). CDR3 length: 16 amino acids. The germline CDR1 and CDR2 sequences are SGDLS and YYNGEE. The V end was cut by 4 bases, the J end by 1 base, with 17 bases between. The CDR3 sequence is CASSPRPATVQETQYF. CDR3 sequence (DNA): TGTGCCAGCAGCCCTCGACCCGCGACAGTCCAAGAGACCCAGTACTTC.

The V and J genes are TRBV6-2 or TRBV6-3 and TRBJ2-5; D remains ambiguous. Germline CDR1 and CDR2: MNHEY and SVGEGT. CDR3 length: 12 amino acids. With 4 bases removed from V and 3 bases from J, the gap between germline ends came to 6 bases. The CDR3, as DNA: TGTGCCAGCAGTTCGTATAAAGAGACCCAGTACTTC. Its protein product is CASSSYKETQYF.

The rearrangement uses TRBV27 and TRBJ2-7; D gene unclear. Germline lookup yields CDR1 MNHEY and CDR2 SMNVEV (reference sequence). The CDR3 sequence is 14 residues long. Trimming stripped 0 bases from V and 2 bases from J, with 8 bases between. CDR3 nucleotides: TGTGCCAGCAGTTTATCAGGAGACGCCTACGAGCAGTACTTC. Residues: CASSLSGDAYEQYF.

The chain employs TRBV4-3 and TRBJ1-6; possible D gene TRBD1, 6 bases. Looked up from germline, CDR1 is LGHNA and CDR2 is YSLEER. There are 16 residues in the CDR3. V lost 2 bases and J lost 7, with 15 bases in between. The CDR3 nucleotides read TGCGCCAGCAGCCAAACCATGACAGGAAGAAATTCACCCCTCCACTTT. It codes for CASSQTMTGRNSPLHF.

This clone has only one observation. This chain uses TRBV4-2 with TRBJ1-1, with D perhaps matching TRBD1 (5 bases). The CDR3 totals 14 residues. From germline, CDR1 is LGHNA and CDR2 YNFKEQ. Trimming took 0 bases from V and 5 from J, leaving 10 bases between them. Written as DNA, the CDR3 is TGTGCCAGCAGCCAAGATATGGGGCGGACTGAAGCTTTCTTT. Amino acids: CASSQDMGRTEAFF.

V is TRBV5-1 and J is TRBJ1-1; 9 positions agree with TRBD1. V gave up 0 bases and J gave up 4 bases; unmatched junction bases: 4. The CDR3 is made up of 15 amino acids. The V gene's germline CDR1 is SGHRS and CDR2 YFSETQ. CDR3: CASSLGGQGATEAFF. The CDR3 nucleotides read TGCGCCAGCAGCTTGGGGGGACAGGGCGCCACTGAAGCTTTCTTT.

This chain uses TRBV7-2 with TRBJ2-1, with TRBD2 matching 7 bases. The ends lost 5 bases at V and 6 bases at J; junction bases unmatched: 19. Germline V gives CDR1 SGHTA, CDR2 FQGNSA. The CDR3 runs to 18 residues. The CDR3 DNA sequence: TGTGCCAGCAGCCCCCGCGCCGGGCTAGCGGAAGAACCCAATGAGCAGTTCTTC. Amino acids: CASSPRAGLAEEPNEQFF.

The chain combines TRBV28 with TRBJ2-5; no firm D call. Trimming took 5 bases from V and 1 from J, leaving 8 bases between them. There are 13 residues in the CDR3. CDR1 and CDR2 (germline): MDHEN, SYDVKM. CDR3 DNA: TGTGCCAGCAGTCTACTGCCCCAAGAGACCCAGTACTTC. Translating it yields CASSLLPQETQYF.

The V and J genes are TRBV6-5 and TRBJ1-1, with 12 nucleotides matching TRBD1. Per germline, CDR1 MNHEY and CDR2 SVGAGI. With 7 bases clipped from V and 5 bases from J, the junction kept 5 bases outside the gene matches. The CDR3 runs to 14 residues. CDR3 nucleotide sequence: TGTGCCAGCACCCGGGGACAGGGGGCAACTGAAGCTTTCTTT. Amino acids: CASTRGQGATEAFF.

The V and J genes are TRBV5-4 and TRBJ1-2, with 12 bases matching TRBD1. Trimming took 0 bases from V and 4 from J; bases not matched to a gene: 7. Germline CDR1 SGHNT, CDR2 YYREEE (reference sequence). The length of the CDR3 is 17 residues. The CDR3 nucleotides read TGTGCCAGCAGCTTGGGAAGGGACAGGGGGCTCGGCTATGGCTACACCTTC. Amino acids: CASSLGRDRGLGYGYTF.

The rearrangement uses TRBV20-1 and TRBJ1-1; no definite D call. V lost 6 bases and J lost 7, with 12 bases in between. Germline CDR1 reads DFQATT; CDR2 reads SNEGSKA (reference sequence). This CDR3 contains 11 residues. CDR3 nucleotides: TGCAGTGCCCTCCCGGTTCTTGAAGCTTTCTTT. Encoded protein: CSALPVLEAFF.

J is TRBJ2-1 and V is TRBV28; 16 nucleotides align to TRBD2. Per germline, CDR1 MDHEN and CDR2 SYDVKM. V trimming: 5 bases; J trimming: 2 bases; junction bases outside the gene matches: 6. The CDR3 has 18 residues. The CDR3 coding sequence is TGTGCCAGCAGTACGGGACTAGCGGGAGGGTCCACCTACAATGAGCAGTTCTTC. The encoded protein is CASSTGLAGGSTYNEQFF.

The chain has TRBV27 and TRBJ1-1; D is ambiguous. Germline CDR1 and CDR2: MNHEY and SMNVEV (reference sequence). Trimming removed 1 base at V and 1 base at J, with 10 bases between. The CDR3 length is 15 residues. CDR3 sequence (DNA): TGTGCCAGCAGTTTATATACGGGAGGGAACACTGAAGCTTTCTTT. Translation gives CASSLYTGGNTEAFF.

This clone is a singleton in its sample. The chain has TRBV28 and TRBJ2-3, with TRBD2 matching over 7 bases. Germline V lookup: CDR1 MDHEN, CDR2 SYDVKM. V shed 6 bases and J 5 bases; nucleotides not matched to a gene: 17. CDR3 size: 17 residues. The chain's CDR3 is CASSDPSLGGREDTQYF. DNA of the CDR3: TGTGCCAGCAGCGACCCTAGCTTGGGAGGGAGGGAAGATACGCAGTATTTT.

The chain joins TRBV7-2 to TRBJ2-7; D not certain. The CDR3 is made up of 12 amino acids. From germline, CDR1 is SGHTA and CDR2 FQGNSA. Trimming cost V 3 bases and J 7 bases, with 10 bases left between them. CDR3 residues: CASSLLSFEQYF. The CDR3 DNA reads as TGTGCCAGCAGCTTGTTAAGCTTTGAGCAGTACTTC.

The V and J genes are TRBV28 and TRBJ2-3, with 11 bases identical to TRBD2. Per the germline V gene, CDR1 is MDHEN and CDR2 is SYDVKM. The CDR3 extends over 16 amino acids. Losses at the gene ends were 7 bases for V and 0 bases for J; bases not matched to a gene: 6. The CDR3 sequence: CASNRIAGGSTDTQYF. In DNA form, the CDR3 reads TGTGCCAGCAACCGGATAGCGGGAGGGAGCACAGATACGCAGTATTTT. Full variable domain (rest looked up from reference TRBV28 and TRBJ2-3): DVKVTQSSRYLVKRTGEKVFLECVQDMDHENMFWYRQDPGLGLRLIYFSYDVKMKEKGDIPEGYSVSREKKERFSLILESASTNQTSMYLCASNRIAGGSTDTQYFGPGTRLTVL.